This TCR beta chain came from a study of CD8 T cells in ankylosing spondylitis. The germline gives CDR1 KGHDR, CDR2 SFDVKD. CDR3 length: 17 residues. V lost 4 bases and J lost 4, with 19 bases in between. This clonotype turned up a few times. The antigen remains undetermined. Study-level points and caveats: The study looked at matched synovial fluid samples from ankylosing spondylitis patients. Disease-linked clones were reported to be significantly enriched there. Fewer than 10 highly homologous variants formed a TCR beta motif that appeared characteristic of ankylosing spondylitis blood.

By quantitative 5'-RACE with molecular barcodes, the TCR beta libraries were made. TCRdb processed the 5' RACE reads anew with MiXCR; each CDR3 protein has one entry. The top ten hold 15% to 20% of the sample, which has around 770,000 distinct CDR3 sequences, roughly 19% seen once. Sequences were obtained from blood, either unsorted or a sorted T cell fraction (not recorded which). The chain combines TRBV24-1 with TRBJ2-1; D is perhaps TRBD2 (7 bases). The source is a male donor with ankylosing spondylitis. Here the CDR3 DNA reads TGTGCCACCAGTGACTCCGAGGGGGGGGCGGGGTACAATGAGCAGTTCTTC. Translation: CATSDSEGGAGYNEQFF.